This TCR beta chain comes out of a study of OX40 agonist ivuxolimab in advanced cancers. Background on the study: An anti-OX40 (CD134) antibody with agonistic activity, ivuxolimab, was administered to patients.

Sampled blood was obtained at baseline, cycle 4 day 1, and cycle 7 day 1. General study results and limits: There were also nonresponders showing low normalized T-cell clonal expansion. CD8+ T cells showed, on average, more clonal expansion than CD4+ cells.

On this clone itself: Antigen unknown.

Measured with immunoSEQ multiplex PCR; TCRdb has only the in-frame clones, and not every one. This table has tens of thousands of clones, roughly four fifths appearing once. V trimming: 4 bases; J trimming: 3 bases; junction bases outside the gene matches: 15. The CDR3 is made up of 16 amino acids. Germline-derived CDR1 and CDR2 are GTSNPN and SVGIG (reference sequence). This specimen was CD4+ or CD8+ T cells sorted from blood, taken in a trial of the OX40 agonist ivuxolimab. This receptor was taken from an adult with an advanced solid tumor such as melanoma, head and neck, liver or kidney cancer. The J gene is TRBJ2-7, the V gene TRBV30; 7 nucleotides line up with TRBD1. CDR3 sequence: CAWNFMRAGGYYEQYF. Written as DNA, the CDR3 is TGTGCCTGGAATTTTATGCGGGCAGGGGGTTACTACGAGCAGTACTTC.